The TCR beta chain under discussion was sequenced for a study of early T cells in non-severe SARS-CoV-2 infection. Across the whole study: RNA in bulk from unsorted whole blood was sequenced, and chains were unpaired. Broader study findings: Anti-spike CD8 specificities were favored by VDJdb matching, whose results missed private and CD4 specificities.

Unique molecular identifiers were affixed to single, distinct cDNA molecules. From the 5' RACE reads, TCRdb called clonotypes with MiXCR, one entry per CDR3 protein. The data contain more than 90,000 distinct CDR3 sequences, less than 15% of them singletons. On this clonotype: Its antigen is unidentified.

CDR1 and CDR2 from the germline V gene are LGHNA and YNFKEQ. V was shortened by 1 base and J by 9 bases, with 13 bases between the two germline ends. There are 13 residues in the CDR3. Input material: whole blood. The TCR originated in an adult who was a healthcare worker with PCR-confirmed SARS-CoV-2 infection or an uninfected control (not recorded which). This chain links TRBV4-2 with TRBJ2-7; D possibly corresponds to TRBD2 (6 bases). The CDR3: CASSQVSPGGQYF. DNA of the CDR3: TGTGCCAGCAGCCAAGTCAGCCCCGGGGGGCAGTACTTC.